The 11 T cell receptor beta chains in this list originate from one sample, sequenced in a study of cytomegalovirus exposure and HLA in healthy donors. Amplification used 60 Vbeta primers and 13 Jbeta primers. Profiling relied on immunoSEQ multiplex PCR, and the TCRdb table lists in-frame clones only, not all of them. In the table there are about 110,000 clones, around 80% of which are singletons. Sequencing was done on a sample of PBMCs. Receptors originate from a female donor in good health and CMV-seropositive.

About this clone: Other DNA sequences in the same sample also yield this CDR3. This chain joins TRBV6-1 and TRBJ2-3; D is possibly TRBD1 (5 bases). The CDR3 totals 14 residues. V was shortened by 6 bases and J by 2 bases, with 12 bases between the two germline ends. CDR1 and CDR2 (germline): MNHNS, SASEGT. CDR3 bases: TGTGCCAGCAGCCGACAGTTATTCACAGATACGCAGTATTTT. This sequence encodes CASSRQLFTDTQYF.

This clone was picked up a small number of times. The chain links TRBV10-3 to TRBJ2-2; 9 positions match TRBD1. The J segment lost 0 bases and the V segment lost 2 bases, leaving 4 bases of the junction unmatched. The germline V gene encodes CDR1 ENHRY and CDR2 SYGVKD. The CDR3 spans 17 residues. CDR3 nucleotide sequence: TGTGCCATCAGTGAGGACAGGGGGGGATCGAACACCGGGGAGCTGTTTTTT. It translates to CAISEDRGGSNTGELFF.

A few counts support this clone. The V gene is TRBV4-2, the J gene TRBJ2-3; 8 bases map to TRBD2. The CDR3 length is 15 residues. With V trimmed by 5 bases and J by 0 bases, 4 bases remained unmatched. Germline V gene sequence: CDR1 LGHNA, CDR2 YNFKEQ. CDR3 DNA sequence: TGTGCCAGCAGCTCACTAGCGGCTAGCACAGATACGCAGTATTTT. It codes for CASSSLAASTDTQYF.

The chain carries TRBV12-5 and TRBJ2-7; TRBD1 matches at 8 bases. Germline trimming cut 1 base from V and 2 bases from J; bases unmatched to any gene: 4. This CDR3 region has 15 residues. Germline-derived CDR1 and CDR2 are LGHNT and FRNRAP. This CDR3 reads CASGLAGQAPYEQYF. In DNA form, the CDR3 reads TGTGCTAGTGGTTTGGCGGGACAGGCCCCCTACGAGCAGTACTTC.

The chain combines TRBV6-1 with TRBJ1-4, with 9 bases aligning to TRBD1. The CDR3 is 11 residues long. V trimming: 8 bases; J trimming: 11 bases; junction bases outside the gene matches: 3. Germline CDR1 MNHNS, CDR2 SASEGT. In DNA form, the CDR3 reads TGTGCCAGCTGGACAGGGGATAAACTGTTTTTT. Encoded protein: CASWTGDKLFF.

The V gene is TRBV6-1, the J gene TRBJ1-5, with TRBD1 as a possible D gene (6 bases). Germline CDR1 and CDR2: MNHNS and SASEGT. Between the trimmed V and J ends, which lost 6 bases and 1 base, there was a span of 10 bases. CDR3 length: 14 amino acids. The CDR3 spells CASRVQGSNQPQHF. The CDR3 DNA is TGTGCCAGCAGGGTACAGGGAAGCAATCAGCCCCAGCATTTT.

Only a few counts were recorded for this clone. The chain recombines TRBV4-1 with TRBJ1-2; 9 nucleotides align to TRBD1. The germline gives CDR1 MGHRA, CDR2 YSYEKL. This CDR3 spans 17 amino acids. V shed 1 base, J shed 3 bases, and the junction held 9 bases outside the gene matches. As DNA, the CDR3 is TGCGCCAGCAGCCAAGCTGGGACAGGGCTCCTCCACTATGGCTACACCTTC. Protein product: CASSQAGTGLLHYGYTF.

The J gene is TRBJ2-3, the V gene TRBV7-2; 12 bases agree with TRBD2. J gave up 0 bases and V 5 bases, and 3 bases lay outside the gene matches. Germline V lookup: CDR1 SGHTA, CDR2 FQGNSA. This CDR3 has 16 amino acids. CDR3 protein: CASSVLAGGSTDTQYF. DNA of the CDR3: TGTGCCAGCAGCGTTCTAGCGGGGGGGAGCACAGATACGCAGTATTTT.

This clone was observed a few times. The chain links TRBV27 to TRBJ2-5; D unclear. V was trimmed by 7 bases and J by 7 bases, leaving 16 bases between them. Germline V lookup: CDR1 MNHEY, CDR2 SMNVEV (reference sequence). The CDR3 length is 13 residues. The CDR3: CASTDRPGGTQYF. The DNA for the CDR3 is TGTGCCAGCACCGATCGACCCGGCGGGACCCAGTACTTC.

The V gene is TRBV7-3, the J gene TRBJ2-3; no clear D. Per the germline V gene, CDR1 is SGHTA and CDR2 is FQGTGA. Deletions cut 2 bases from V and 0 bases from J, with 6 bases between. CDR3 size: 14 residues. The CDR3 loop is CASSLLSSTDTQYF. The CDR3 nucleotides read TGTGCCAGCAGCTTACTCTCTAGCACAGATACGCAGTATTTT. Variable domain in full (rest from reference TRBV7-3 and TRBJ2-3): GAGVSQTPSNKVTEKGKYVELRCDPISGHTALYWYRQSLGQGPEFLIYFQGTGAADDSGLPNDRFFAVRPEGSVSTLKIQRTERGDSAVYLCASSLLSSTDTQYFGPGTRLTVL.

Only a few counts were recorded for this clone. The chain couples TRBV29-1 to TRBJ2-3, with D perhaps matching TRBD2 (5 bases). V gave up 3 bases and J gave up 10 bases, with 14 bases separating them. Germline CDR1 SQVTM, CDR2 ANQGSEA. CDR3 length equals 12 residues. CDR3 region: CSVELLERSQYF. The CDR3 DNA is TGCAGCGTTGAGTTACTAGAGAGATCGCAGTATTTT.